This T cell receptor beta chain came from a study of T cell repertoires in cytomegalovirus infection. Broader study findings: Ex vivo, HLA-C-restricted CMV-specific TCR beta clonotypes prevailed over the rest of the response. Pooled public TCR beta family frequency picked out CMV carriers with the relevant HLA.

The CDR3 has 16 residues. The germline V gene encodes CDR1 MGHRA and CDR2 YSYEKL. Trimming removed 1 base from V and 5 bases from J, with 16 bases in between. This clonotype was seen more than once but under ten times. Antigen: not known. TCRdb re-called the reads with MiXCR, one entry per CDR3 protein. The table includes about 52,000 distinct CDR3 sequences, roughly a fifth detected once. The sequencing used CD8+ T cells from cultured PBMCs, collected from culture after CMV antigen stimulation. This TCR was sampled from a human donor in good health (CMV status not recorded). Some clones in this sample may be carry-over from other donors' samples. The V and J genes are TRBV4-1 and TRBJ2-3; TRBD1 is a possible D gene (5 bases). As DNA, the CDR3 is TGCGCCAGCAGCCAAGGTTCCAGGGTACGGAGAGATACGCAGTATTTT. Its translation is CASSQGSRVRRDTQYF.